This T cell receptor (beta chain) was identified in a study of control samples from healthy donors and cancer patients. This clone occurred a few times. The V and J ends lost 4 bases and 1 base respectively, with 8 bases between them. Germline CDR1 reads LGHDT; CDR2 reads YNNKEL (reference sequence). This CDR3 region has 14 residues. Sequencing was performed with immunoSEQ multiplex PCR; in TCRdb, only in-frame clones are kept and a portion is missing. The sample holds about 64,000 clones; 92% are singletons and the top ten take about 1.5%. The source is a man aged 35-49 years with colorectal cancer. The chain is built from TRBV3-1 (or the pseudogene TRBV3-2) and TRBJ2-1; D is unresolved. Source material: PBMCs. The CDR3 DNA reads as TGTGCCAGCAGCCCTGTTGCATCCTACAATGAGCAGTTCTTC. This sequence encodes CASSPVASYNEQFF.